The 22 T cell receptor beta chains below all came from one sample that was sequenced in a study of blood T cell repertoires in COVID-19. Libraries were prepared by immunoSEQ multiplex PCR; TCRdb keeps only in-frame clonotypes and omits some of them. The sample holds 150,000 to 200,000 clones; about 76% are singletons and the top ten take 5.5% to 7%. The source material was peripheral blood. Receptors originate from a woman between 40 and 55 years old with COVID-19, enrolled during active disease.

The rearrangement links TRBV6-4 to TRBJ2-1, with TRBD2 matching 13 bases. V trimming: 5 bases; J trimming: 4 bases; junction bases outside the gene matches: 2. Per the germline V gene, CDR1 is MRHNA and CDR2 is SNTAGT. This CDR3 has 15 amino acids. The CDR3 is CASSRTSGGYNEQFF. The CDR3 DNA sequence: TGTGCCAGCAGTCGGACTAGCGGGGGTTACAATGAGCAGTTCTTC.

This clone has more than one count but fewer than ten. The chain links TRBV27 to TRBJ2-7; 11 bases align to TRBD2. The CDR3 length is 15 residues. The V gene's germline CDR1 is MNHEY and CDR2 SMNVEV (reference sequence). V shed 4 bases, J shed 4 bases, and the junction held 6 bases outside the gene matches. CDR3 residues: CASSSPTSGEYEQYF. The CDR3 DNA reads TGTGCCAGCAGTTCCCCGACTAGCGGGGAATACGAGCAGTACTTC.

The rearrangement joins TRBV12-3 or TRBV12-4 to TRBJ1-1, with a possible D match to TRBD1 (5 bases). The ends were cut back, 8 bases at V and 10 bases at J, with 17 bases in the middle. The CDR3 contains 12 residues. The CDR3 loop reads CASSKAVRVAFF. In DNA, the CDR3 is TGTGCCAGCTCTAAGGCGGTCAGGGTAGCTTTCTTT.

The chain has TRBV5-5 and TRBJ1-5; D might be TRBD1 (5 bases). CDR3 size: 14 residues. Germline V lookup: CDR1 SGHKS, CDR2 YYEKEE (reference sequence). Deletions cut 0 bases from V and 7 bases from J, with 11 bases between. The DNA of the CDR3 is TGTGCCAGCAGCTTGGAGGGGCAGGACCAGCCCCAGCATTTT. Protein sequence: CASSLEGQDQPQHF.

The chain carries TRBV2 and TRBJ1-1; D ambiguous. V was cut by 1 base and J by 6 bases, with 9 bases left in between. The CDR3 has 13 residues. CDR1 SNHLY and CDR2 FYNNEI come from the germline V gene. The DNA of the CDR3 is TGTGCCAGCAGTGAAGGAGGGCGGGCTGAAGCTTTCTTT. Protein: CASSEGGRAEAFF.

This clone was counted a few times. The chain has TRBV5-1 and TRBJ1-2; no clear D. V lost 4 bases, J lost 0 bases, and 13 bases lay in between. Germline V lookup: CDR1 SGHRS, CDR2 YFSETQ. The CDR3 spans 15 residues. CDR3 sequence: CASSATESPNYGYTF. DNA of the CDR3: TGCGCCAGCAGCGCCACAGAGAGTCCTAACTATGGCTACACCTTC. The full variable domain, with the rest looked up from reference TRBV5-1 and TRBJ1-2, is KAGVTQTPRYLIKTRGQQVTLSCSPISGHRSVSWYQQTPGQGLQFLFEYFSETQRNKGNFPGRFSGRQFSNSRSEMNVSTLELGDSALYLCASSATESPNYGYTFGSGTRLTVV.

The gene calls are TRBV5-1 and TRBJ2-7; no clear D gene. CDR1 SGHRS and CDR2 YFSETQ come from the germline V gene. There are 14 residues in the CDR3. V dropped 0 bases and J dropped 7 bases, with 14 bases sitting between them. The CDR3: CASSLAPGSGEQYF. CDR3 DNA: TGCGCCAGCAGCTTGGCGCCAGGTTCAGGAGAGCAGTACTTC.

The chain links TRBV19 to TRBJ1-5, with D perhaps matching TRBD1 (6 bases). There are 13 residues in the CDR3. V was trimmed by 3 bases and J by 10 bases, leaving 13 bases between them. Germline assignment: CDR1 LNHDA and CDR2 SQIVND (reference sequence). As DNA, the CDR3 is TGTGCCAGTAGTATCAACAGGGAAAACCCCCAGCATTTT. Its protein product is CASSINRENPQHF.

The chain carries TRBV7-3 and TRBJ2-1; D not certain. This CDR3 is 13 amino acids long. Germline CDR1 reads SGHTA; CDR2 reads FQGTGA. V was cut by 2 bases and J by 5 bases, with 7 bases left in between. The CDR3 nucleotides read TGTGCCAGCAGCTTACACCCGGACAATGAGCAGTTCTTC. The encoded protein is CASSLHPDNEQFF.

The V and J genes are TRBV13 and TRBJ2-2; D is possibly TRBD2 (6 bases). Deletions cut 5 bases from V and 7 bases from J, with 20 bases between. Germline V lookup: CDR1 PRHDT, CDR2 FYEKMQ (reference sequence). The CDR3 runs 16 residues. This CDR3 reads CASSPGLTSAGGELFF. The DNA of the CDR3 is TGTGCCAGCAGCCCTGGACTGACTAGTGCGGGCGGGGAGCTGTTTTTT.

This chain connects TRBV18 to TRBJ1-2; a weak D match, TRBD1 (5 bases). Trimming shortened V by 6 bases and J by 4 bases, and 21 bases separated the two germline ends. CDR3 length equals 16 residues. Germline V gene sequence: CDR1 KGHSH, CDR2 LQKENI. The CDR3 DNA reads as TGTGCCAGCTCCTACGGGGGGTCTCAGAAAGGCTATGGCTACACCTTC. Amino acid sequence: CASSYGGSQKGYGYTF.

This clone was counted once. The V call is TRBV2, the J call TRBJ2-3, with 11 bases identical to TRBD2. The CDR3 has 15 amino acids. Germline V CDR1 and CDR2: SNHLY, FYNNEI. The V segment lost 4 bases and the J segment 4 bases; nucleotides outside the gene matches: 4. CDR3 protein: CASSGSGGASDTQYF. In DNA form, the CDR3 reads TGTGCCAGCAGTGGTAGCGGGGGGGCCTCAGATACGCAGTATTTT. Supplemented by reference TRBV2 and TRBJ2-3, the full variable domain reads EPEVTQTPSHQVTQMGQEVILRCVPISNHLYFYWYRQILGQKVEFLVSFYNNEISEKSEIFDDQFSVERPDGSNFTLKIRSTKLEDSAMYFCASSGSGGASDTQYFGPGTRLTVL.

The chain links TRBV7-2 to TRBJ2-5, with TRBD2 matching 8 bases. J gave up 0 bases and V 5 bases, and 8 bases lay outside the gene matches. There are 16 residues in the CDR3. The germline CDR1 and CDR2 sequences are SGHTA and FQGNSA. The CDR3 DNA follows: TGTGCCAGCAGCCCCAGGCGGGGGGTGCACCAAGAGACCCAGTACTTC. Its translation is CASSPRRGVHQETQYF.

This rearrangement joins TRBV5-1 to TRBJ2-1; 7 bases line up with TRBD1. This CDR3 contains 23 residues. Germline lookup yields CDR1 SGHRS and CDR2 YFSETQ. V was clipped by 7 bases and J by 5 bases; unmatched bases: 36. Written as DNA, the CDR3 is TGCGCCAGCGCGCAGAAAAATAAAACAACAACCGACAGGGTTTACACAAAAAACAATGAGCAGTTCTTC. Protein: CASAQKNKTTTDRVYTKNNEQFF. The whole variable domain, remainder taken from reference TRBV5-1 and TRBJ2-1, is KAGVTQTPRYLIKTRGQQVTLSCSPISGHRSVSWYQQTPGQGLQFLFEYFSETQRNKGNFPGRFSGRQFSNSRSEMNVSTLELGDSALYLCASAQKNKTTTDRVYTKNNEQFFGPGTRLTVL.

This clone was counted at least ten times. The chain carries TRBV6-5 and TRBJ2-7, with unresolved D. CDR1 MNHEY and CDR2 SVGAGI come from the germline V gene. CDR3 length: 15 amino acids. The germline V and J ends were trimmed by 0 bases and 2 bases, with 11 bases remaining between them. CDR3 residues: CASSYSSSRPYEQYF. In nucleotides, the CDR3 is TGTGCCAGCAGTTACTCGTCCAGCAGGCCCTACGAGCAGTACTTC.

The chain employs TRBV5-4 and TRBJ2-1, with TRBD2 identical over 8 bases. Germline values: CDR1 SGHNT, CDR2 YYREEE (reference sequence). The CDR3 loop spans 15 amino acids. The V and J ends lost 2 bases and 5 bases, in that order; junction bases with no gene match: 6. The CDR3 sequence: CASSFAGGRNNEQFF. In DNA form, the CDR3 reads TGTGCCAGCAGCTTTGCGGGGGGTAGAAACAATGAGCAGTTCTTC.

This clone was recorded only once. This sequence joins TRBV7-2 and TRBJ2-2; no firm D call. Looked up from germline, CDR1 is SGHTA and CDR2 is FQGNSA. This CDR3 region has 14 residues. Trimming cost V 8 bases and J 0 bases, with 10 bases left between them. The CDR3 bases are TGTGCCAGCCGAGGAGAGCCGAACACCGGGGAGCTGTTTTTT. The encoded protein is CASRGEPNTGELFF.

V is TRBV27 and J is TRBJ2-5; perhaps TRBD1 as D (5 bases). The CDR3 length is 14 residues. The V end was cut by 5 bases, the J end by 0 bases, with 10 bases between. Germline V gene lookup returns CDR1 MNHEY and CDR2 SMNVEV (reference sequence). Here the CDR3 reads CASSQDTYQETQYF. Here the CDR3 DNA reads TGTGCCAGCAGTCAGGACACTTACCAAGAGACCCAGTACTTC.

This chain joins TRBV6-5 and TRBJ1-1; possibly TRBD1 for D (5 bases). Trimming stripped 6 bases from V and 5 bases from J, with 16 bases between. The CDR3 runs to 14 residues. Germline loops: CDR1 MNHEY, CDR2 SVGAGI. CDR3 region: CASSDQGSWTEAFF. In DNA, the CDR3 is TGTGCCAGCAGCGATCAGGGAAGTTGGACTGAAGCTTTCTTT.

The CDR3 loop reads CASSYPAVGGMNEQFF. The CDR3, as DNA: TGCGCCAGCAGTTACCCCGCGGTGGGAGGGATGAATGAGCAGTTCTTC. The rearrangement joins TRBV4-1 to TRBJ2-1; 7 nucleotides agree with TRBD2. CDR1 MGHRA and CDR2 YSYEKL come from the germline V gene. V lost 6 bases to trimming and J lost 7 bases; unmatched junction nucleotides: 15. The CDR3 loop spans 16 amino acids.

V is TRBV12-3 or TRBV12-4 and J is TRBJ1-1, with D possibly being TRBD1 (5 bases). The V gene lost 5 bases and the J gene lost 5 bases, with 12 bases spanning the gap. The CDR3 runs 13 residues. Here the CDR3 reads CASSLRGVTEAFF. The CDR3 coding sequence is TGTGCCAGCAGTCTTCGGGGGGTTACTGAAGCTTTCTTT.

The rearrangement joins TRBV5-6 to TRBJ1-5; 9 bases match TRBD1. V gave up 4 bases and J gave up 3 bases; unmatched junction bases: 5. CDR1 and CDR2 from the germline V gene are SGHDT and YYEEEE. CDR3 size: 15 residues. DNA of the CDR3: TGTGCCAGCAGCAAAGGACAGGGGATCAATCAGCCCCAGCATTTT. This gives the protein CASSKGQGINQPQHF. The variable domain in full, completed from reference TRBV5-6 and TRBJ1-5, reads DAGVTQSPTHLIKTRGQQVTLRCSPKSGHDTVSWYQQALGQGPQFIFQYYEEEERQRGNFPDRFSGHQFPNYSSELNVNALLLGDSALYLCASSKGQGINQPQHFGDGTRLSIL.